The clone carrying this T cell receptor (beta chain) is a singleton in its sample. Germline CDR1 MDHEN, CDR2 SYDVKM. The CDR3 has 13 residues. V was clipped by 5 bases and J by 9 bases, with 14 bases between them. This sample stems from a study of OX40 agonist ivuxolimab in advanced cancers. Background on the study: The treatment was a fully human IgG2 OX40 agonist, ivuxolimab.

Assay used: immunoSEQ multiplex PCR; TCRdb lists only in-frame clones, some missing. The sample has about 20,000 clones, 80% to 90% seen once; the top ten hold around 3.1%. The V and J genes are TRBV28 and TRBJ2-1; TRBD1 or TRBD2 may be the D gene (5 bases each). The receptor's source is an adult with an advanced solid tumor such as melanoma, head and neck, liver or kidney cancer. The material was CD4+ or CD8+ T cells sorted from blood, obtained in a trial of the OX40 agonist ivuxolimab. This CDR3 is CASSRTYEGEQFF. The CDR3, as DNA: TGTGCCAGCAGTCGGACATACGAGGGTGAGCAGTTCTTC.